Listed here are 10 T cell receptor beta chains from one sample, sequenced in a study of shared clonotypes between healthy human individuals. Libraries were prepared by immunoSEQ multiplex PCR; TCRdb keeps only in-frame clonotypes and omits some of them. This sample has around 2,000,000 clones, with 95% found just once. Sequenced sample: naive CD4+ T cells sorted from blood. Noted subset: CD45RA+ positively selected. Source of these receptors: a man between 18 and 29 years old in good health.

The chain carries TRBV9 and TRBJ2-5; D is tentatively TRBD1 or TRBD2 (6 bases each). Germline loops: CDR1 SGDLS, CDR2 YYNGEE. The CDR3 spans 17 residues. With 4 bases removed from V and 2 bases from J, the gap between germline ends came to 21 bases. This CDR3 reads CASSQGLSGPRQETQYF. As DNA, the CDR3 is TGTGCCAGCAGCCAGGGGCTGAGCGGGCCCCGGCAAGAGACCCAGTACTTC.

With regard to this clone: Other DNA variants within this sample encode the same CDR3. DNA for the CDR3: TGTGCCATCAGTGGGCAGGGGAGCGGAAACACCATATATTTT. Amino acid sequence: CAISGQGSGNTIYF. This sequence joins TRBV10-3 and TRBJ1-3, with a weak D call TRBD1 (6 bases). The CDR3 has 14 residues. The ends were cut back, 4 bases at V and 4 bases at J, with 11 bases in the middle. Germline CDR1 is ENHRY and CDR2 is SYGVKD.

CDR3 coding DNA: TGTGCCAGCAGCGTAGCTCCCGGGGGCGAATCACCCCTCCACTTT. This encodes CASSVAPGGESPLHF. This rearrangement joins TRBV9 to TRBJ1-6; the D gene is possibly TRBD1 (6 bases). The CDR3 is 15 residues long. With 0 bases removed from V and 10 bases from J, the gap between germline ends came to 14 bases. CDR1 and CDR2 from the germline V gene are SGDLS and YYNGEE. Combining the CDR3 with reference TRBV9 and TRBJ1-6 gives the whole variable domain DSGVTQTPKHLITATGQRVTLRCSPRSGDLSVYWYQQSLDQGLQFLIQYYNGEERAKGNILERFSAQQFPDLHSELNLSSLELGDSALYFCASSVAPGGESPLHFGNGTRLTVT.

In its sample, this clone was seen once. The chain carries TRBV30 and TRBJ2-3; the D gene is possibly TRBD1 (6 bases). Trimming removed 2 bases at V and 4 bases at J, with 10 bases between. Germline V lookup: CDR1 GTSNPN, CDR2 SVGIG (reference sequence). The CDR3 contains 13 residues. The CDR3 reads CAWSRGSPDTQYF. The CDR3 region has the DNA TGTGCCTGGAGTAGGGGGAGCCCAGATACGCAGTATTTT.

The chain combines TRBV25-1 with TRBJ2-7; 7 nucleotides agree with TRBD1. CDR3 size: 12 residues. From germline, CDR1 is MGHDK and CDR2 SYGVNS. Unmatched junction bases numbered 5, after V lost 6 bases and J lost 6 bases. For the CDR3, the DNA is TGTGCCAGCAGCGACAGGGATTTCGAGCAGTACTTC. Translating gives CASSDRDFEQYF.

The rearrangement uses TRBV5-6 and TRBJ1-1; the match to TRBD1 covers 10 bases. The CDR3 runs 15 residues. V lost 6 bases, J lost 4 bases, and 9 bases stayed unmatched. Germline CDR1 reads SGHDT; CDR2 reads YYEEEE. The CDR3 sequence is CASTRPRTGGTEAFF. CDR3 sequence (DNA): TGTGCCAGCACTAGGCCCCGGACAGGGGGCACTGAAGCTTTCTTT.

V gene TRBV2 combines with J gene TRBJ2-7; tentative D call: TRBD2 (6 bases). V dropped 10 bases and J dropped 6 bases, with 10 bases sitting between them. The germline gives CDR1 SNHLY, CDR2 FYNNEI. The CDR3 extends over 10 amino acids. In nucleotides, the CDR3 is TGTGCCACCCAGACTAGCGAGCAGTACTTC. Its translation is CATQTSEQYF. Looking up the rest from reference TRBV2 and TRBJ2-7 gives the full variable domain: EPEVTQTPSHQVTQMGQEVILRCVPISNHLYFYWYRQILGQKVEFLVSFYNNEISEKSEIFDDQFSVERPDGSNFTLKIRSTKLEDSAMYFCATQTSEQYFGPGTRLTVT.

This chain links TRBV18 with TRBJ2-7, with a weak D call TRBD2 (5 bases). Germline assignment: CDR1 KGHSH and CDR2 LQKENI. Trimming shortened V by 5 bases and J by 5 bases, and 19 bases separated the two germline ends. The CDR3 loop spans 15 amino acids. DNA of the CDR3: TGTGCCAGCTCAGCGCGCCGGGGAACAGACGACGAGCAGTACTTC. This encodes CASSARRGTDDEQYF. Filled out from reference TRBV18 and TRBJ2-7, the complete variable domain reads NAGVMQNPRHLVRRRGQEARLRCSPMKGHSHVYWYRQLPEEGLKFMVYLQKENIIDESGMPKERFSAEFPKEGPSILRIQQVVRGDSAAYFCASSARRGTDDEQYFGPGTRLTVT.

This clone came up once. The chain employs TRBV30 and TRBJ2-1; unclear D gene. CDR3 length: 15 amino acids. Deletions cut 0 bases from V and 1 base from J, with 10 bases between. Germline lookup yields CDR1 GTSNPN and CDR2 SVGIG (reference sequence). This chain's CDR3 is CAWSVLQASYNEQFF. The CDR3 DNA reads TGTGCCTGGAGTGTACTCCAGGCATCCTACAATGAGCAGTTCTTC.

This clone has only one observation. The genes are TRBV7-2 and TRBJ2-7; 14 bases map to TRBD2. This CDR3 region has 16 residues. The germline V gene has CDR1 SGHTA and CDR2 FQGNSA. V lost 5 bases, J lost 6 bases, and 9 bases stayed unmatched. In DNA form, the CDR3 reads TGTGCCAGCAGCACGGGGACTAGCGGGAGTCGTGGCGAGCAGTACTTC. It codes for CASSTGTSGSRGEQYF.